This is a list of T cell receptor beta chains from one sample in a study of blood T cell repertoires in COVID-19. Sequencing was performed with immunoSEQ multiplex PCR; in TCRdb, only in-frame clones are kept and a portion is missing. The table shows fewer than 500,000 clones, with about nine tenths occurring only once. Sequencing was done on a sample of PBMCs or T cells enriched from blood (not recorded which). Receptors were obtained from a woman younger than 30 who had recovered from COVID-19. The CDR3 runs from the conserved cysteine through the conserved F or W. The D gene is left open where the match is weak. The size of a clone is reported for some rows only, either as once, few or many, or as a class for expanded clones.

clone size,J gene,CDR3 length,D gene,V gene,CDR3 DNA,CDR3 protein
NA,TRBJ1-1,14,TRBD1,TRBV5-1,TGCGCCAGCAGCTCTTACAGGGGTGAGACTGAAGCTTTCTTT,CASSSYRGETEAFF
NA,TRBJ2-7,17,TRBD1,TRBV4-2,TGTGCCAGCAGCCAAGGGTCTCAGGGGGCCGGATCCTACGAGCAGTACTTC,CASSQGSQGAGSYEQYF
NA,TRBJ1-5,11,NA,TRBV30,TGTGCCTGGGGCAAAAATCAGCCCCAGCATTTT,CAWGKNQPQHF
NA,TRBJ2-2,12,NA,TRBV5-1,TGCGCCAGCAGAGGGGCGACCGGGGAGCTGTTTTTT,CASRGATGELFF
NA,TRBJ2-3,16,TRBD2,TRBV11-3,TGTGCCAGCAGCCCCGGACTAGCGGAGATCACAGATACGCAGTATTTT,CASSPGLAEITDTQYF
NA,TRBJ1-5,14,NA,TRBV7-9,TGTGCCAGCAGCGTAGCCACGGAGGATCAGCCCCAGCATTTT,CASSVATEDQPQHF
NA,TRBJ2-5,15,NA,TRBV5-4,TGTGCCAGCAGCTTCAGAACAGGGTCCCGGGAGACCCAGTACTTC,CASSFRTGSRETQYF
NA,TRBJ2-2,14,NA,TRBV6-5,TGTGCCAGCAGTCCACCTAGGGGCACCGGGGAGCTGTTTTTT,CASSPPRGTGELFF
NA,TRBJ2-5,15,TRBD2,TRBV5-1,TGCGCCAGCAGCTTGGGACTAGCGGGGCAAGAGACCCAGTACTTC,CASSLGLAGQETQYF
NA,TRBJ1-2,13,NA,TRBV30,TGTGCCTGGAGTGTACGTCAAGAGTTTGGGCACACCTTC,CAWSVRQEFGHTF
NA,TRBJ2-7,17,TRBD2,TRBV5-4,TGTGCCAGCAGCTTGGGTAGTTGGCTAGCGGGGACCTACGAGCAGTACTTC,CASSLGSWLAGTYEQYF
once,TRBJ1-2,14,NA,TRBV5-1,TGCGCCAGCAGCTTTTTGCCAGGGGAAGATGGCTACACCTTC,CASSFLPGEDGYTF
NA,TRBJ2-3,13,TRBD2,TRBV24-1,TGTGCCACCAGACTAGCGGGTGGAGATACGCAGTATTTT,CATRLAGGDTQYF
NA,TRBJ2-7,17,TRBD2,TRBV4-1,TGCGCCAGCAGCCAAGTCGGTCCAGCGGGGGGCCCCTACGAGCAGTACTTC,CASSQVGPAGGPYEQYF
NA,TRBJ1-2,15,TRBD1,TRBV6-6,TGTGCCAGCAGTTTCGGGACAGGGGCTAACTATGGCTACACCTTC,CASSFGTGANYGYTF
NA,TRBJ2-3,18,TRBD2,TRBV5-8,TGTGCCAGCAGCTTGGGAACTAGCGGGTCAGGATACACAGATACGCAGTATTTT,CASSLGTSGSGYTDTQYF
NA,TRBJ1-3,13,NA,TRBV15,TGTGCCACCAGCAGATATTCTGGAAACACCATATATTTT,CATSRYSGNTIYF
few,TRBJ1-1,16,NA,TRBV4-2,TGTGCCAGCAGCCAAGTCGAGAGGGGAGGGGACACTGAAGCTTTCTTT,CASSQVERGGDTEAFF
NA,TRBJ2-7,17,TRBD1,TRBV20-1,TGCAGTGCTAGTCGTCCCGGGACAGGGGGAGATCCCTCCGAGCAGTACTTC,CSASRPGTGGDPSEQYF
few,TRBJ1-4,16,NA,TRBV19,TGTGCCAGTAGTACCCTACGGGGAGGAGGAGGTGAAAAACTGTTTTTT,CASSTLRGGGGEKLFF
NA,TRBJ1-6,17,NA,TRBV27,TGTGCCAGCAGTTTAGGTGTCGGGGATATCTATAATTCACCCCTCCACTTT,CASSLGVGDIYNSPLHF
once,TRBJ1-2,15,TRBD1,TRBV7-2,TGTGCCAGCAGCCATGACAGGGGGTCCCCCTATGGCTACACCTTC,CASSHDRGSPYGYTF
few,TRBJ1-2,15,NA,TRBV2,TGTGCCAGCAGTGAAGCCCGGGGGGCAGGTGCGACGTACACCTTC,CASSEARGAGATYTF
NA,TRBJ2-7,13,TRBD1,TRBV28,TGTGCCAGCAGGGCAACAGGGGAAGGCGAGCAGTACTTC,CASRATGEGEQYF
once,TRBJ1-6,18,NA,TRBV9,TGTGCCAGCAGCGTAGGAGGGGAAGGGGGGGCGAGGAATTCACCCCTCCACTTT,CASSVGGEGGARNSPLHF
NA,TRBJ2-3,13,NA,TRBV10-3,TGTGCCATCAGGGTAGGGGACACAGATACGCAGTATTTT,CAIRVGDTDTQYF
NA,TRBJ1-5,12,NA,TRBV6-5,TGTGCCAGCAGGAGGGCTGAACAGCCCCAGCATTTT,CASRRAEQPQHF
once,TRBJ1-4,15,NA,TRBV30,TGTGCCTGGAGTCTATTCGGACAGTCGAGGGAAAAACTGTTTTTT,CAWSLFGQSREKLFF
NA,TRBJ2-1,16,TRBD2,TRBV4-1,TGCGCCAGCAGCCCCTCCTCTAGCGGGGTTTACAATGAGCAGTTCTTC,CASSPSSSGVYNEQFF
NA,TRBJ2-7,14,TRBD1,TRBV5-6,TGTGCCAGCAGCTGGGACAGGGATTCCCACGAGCAGTACTTC,CASSWDRDSHEQYF
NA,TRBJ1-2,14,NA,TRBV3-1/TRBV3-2,TGTGCCAGCAGCCAAGCTGACAGCCACTATGGCTACACCTTC,CASSQADSHYGYTF
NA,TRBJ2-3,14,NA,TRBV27,TGTGCCAGCAGTTTCGGACAAGTCCAGAGGACGCAGTATTTT,CASSFGQVQRTQYF
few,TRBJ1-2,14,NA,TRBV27,TGTGCCAGCAGTTCGCTAGGAGGGGTCTATGGCTACACCTTC,CASSSLGGVYGYTF
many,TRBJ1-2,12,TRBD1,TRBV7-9,TGTGCCAGCAGCTTAACAGGGGTAGGCTACACCTTC,CASSLTGVGYTF
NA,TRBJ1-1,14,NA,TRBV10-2,TGCGCCAGCAGGGTGTTAGGACAGCGCCCTGAAGCTTTCTTT,CASRVLGQRPEAFF
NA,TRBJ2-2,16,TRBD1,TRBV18,TGTGCCAGCTCACCACCGGGGACAGGGGCCACCGGGGAGCTGTTTTTT,CASSPPGTGATGELFF
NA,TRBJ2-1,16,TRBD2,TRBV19,TGTGCCAGTAGTATTAGGTCGGGAGCGGGGGTAAATGAGCAGTTCTTC,CASSIRSGAGVNEQFF
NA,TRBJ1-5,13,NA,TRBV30,TGTGCCTGGAGTGTACAGTCCGATCAGCCCCAGCATTTT,CAWSVQSDQPQHF
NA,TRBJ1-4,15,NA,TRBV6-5,TGTGCCAGCAGCAATACCGGACAGAGGGCTTTAGAACTGTTTTTT,CASSNTGQRALELFF
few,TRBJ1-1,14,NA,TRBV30,TGTGCCTGGCGGACACTCGGAAGGGACACTGAAGCTTTCTTT,CAWRTLGRDTEAFF
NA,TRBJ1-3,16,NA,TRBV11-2,TGTGCCAGCAGCTCCTCGACAGTAAACTCTGGAAACACCATATATTTT,CASSSSTVNSGNTIYF
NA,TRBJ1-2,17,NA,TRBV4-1,TGCGCCAGCAGCCAAGTGGTCTCCTTTTCGCCCACGGAGGGCTACACCTTC,CASSQVVSFSPTEGYTF
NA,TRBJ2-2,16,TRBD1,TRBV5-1,TGCGCCAGCAGCCTGGACAGGGTCGCGAACACCGGGGAGCTGTTTTTT,CASSLDRVANTGELFF
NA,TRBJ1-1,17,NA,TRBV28,TGTGCCAGCAGTTCCCCCCGTTCACAGAGTAAGAACACTGAAGCTTTCTTT,CASSSPRSQSKNTEAFF
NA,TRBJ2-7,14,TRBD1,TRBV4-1,TGCGCCAGCAGCCAAGGGGCAGGGGGTAACGAGCAGTACTTC,CASSQGAGGNEQYF
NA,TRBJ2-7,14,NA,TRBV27,TGTGCCAGCAGTTTGAGGGCCGGGGGCTACGAGCAGTACTTC,CASSLRAGGYEQYF
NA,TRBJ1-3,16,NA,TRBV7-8,TGTGCCAGCAGCTGGGGGCGGGGGAAGAACGGAAACACCATATATTTT,CASSWGRGKNGNTIYF
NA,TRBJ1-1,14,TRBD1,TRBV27,TGTGCCAGCAGTTCCAGGGGGCAGGCTGGCGTAGCTTTCTTT,CASSSRGQAGVAFF
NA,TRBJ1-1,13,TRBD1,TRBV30,TGTGCCTGGAGGGCCGACAGGGGTGGTGAAGCTTTCTTT,CAWRADRGGEAFF
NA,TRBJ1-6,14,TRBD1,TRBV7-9,TGTGCCAGCAGCTCCGACAGGGTTGGTTCACCCCTCCACTTT,CASSSDRVGSPLHF
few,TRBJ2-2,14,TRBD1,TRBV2,TGTGCCAGCAGTGTGCACAGGGGCACCGGGGAGCTGTTTTTT,CASSVHRGTGELFF
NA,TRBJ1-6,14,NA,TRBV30,TGTGCCTGGGCCCCGGGGTCGGGGAATTCACCCCTCCACTTT,CAWAPGSGNSPLHF
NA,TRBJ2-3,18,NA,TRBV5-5,TGTGCCAGCAGCTTGGTGGGTGGGGGCCTAGGGAGCACAGATACGCAGTATTTT,CASSLVGGGLGSTDTQYF
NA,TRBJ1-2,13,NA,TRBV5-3,TGTGCCAGAAGCCCTTTTAGGGGCGCGTGCCACACCTTC,CARSPFRGACHTF
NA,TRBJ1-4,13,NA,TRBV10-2,TGCGCCAGCAGTGAACAGTCGAATGAAAAACTGTTTTTT,CASSEQSNEKLFF
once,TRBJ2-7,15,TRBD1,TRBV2,TGTGCCAGCAGTCGATTCAGCAGGGGGCAAGACGAGCAGTACTTC,CASSRFSRGQDEQYF
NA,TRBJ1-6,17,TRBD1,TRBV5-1,TGCGCCAGCAGCCGGGACAGTCAGAGCTCCTATAATTCACCCCTCCACTTT,CASSRDSQSSYNSPLHF
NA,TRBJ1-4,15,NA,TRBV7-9,TGTGCCAGCAGCTTGAGCGCCGCAACTAATGAAAAACTGTTTTTT,CASSLSAATNEKLFF
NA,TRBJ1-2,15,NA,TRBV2,TGTGCCAGCAGTGAAATTGGGGAGGGGAGCTATGGCTACACCTTC,CASSEIGEGSYGYTF
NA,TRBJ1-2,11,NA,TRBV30,TGTGCCTGGAACAGGGAAAATGGCTACACCTTC,CAWNRENGYTF